These 31 T cell receptor beta chains came from one sample sequenced in a study of blood T cell repertoires in COVID-19. Measured with immunoSEQ multiplex PCR; TCRdb has only the in-frame clones, and not every one. The table includes about 300,000 clones, 85% to 90% detected once. Sequencing used peripheral blood. These receptors all come from a woman aged 45 to 65 with COVID-19, enrolled during active disease.

In the case of this clone: The sample contains more than one DNA sequence encoding this CDR3. The chain carries TRBV5-1 and TRBJ1-2; 9 bases match TRBD1. Germline CDR1 reads SGHRS; CDR2 reads YFSETQ. J was trimmed by 8 bases and V by 0 bases; bases with no gene match: 5. The CDR3 extends over 14 amino acids. In DNA form, the CDR3 reads TGCGCCAGCAGCTTGGAACAGGGGGCGGGCGGCTACACCTTC. It specifies CASSLEQGAGGYTF.

V gene TRBV2 combines with J gene TRBJ1-2, with unresolved D. The CDR3 totals 18 residues. Trimming cost V 3 bases and J 4 bases, with 24 bases left between them. CDR1 is SNHLY and CDR2 is FYNNEI in the germline V gene. The CDR3 DNA follows: TGTGCCAGCAGTGACGGCGGTGTGATTCTCTCACGCTTCTATGGCTACACCTTC. Translation: CASSDGGVILSRFYGYTF.

The V and J genes are TRBV18 and TRBJ2-1; the D gene is possibly TRBD2 (6 bases). This CDR3 region has 15 residues. V lost 2 bases, J lost 2 bases, and 10 bases lay in between. CDR1 KGHSH and CDR2 LQKENI come from the germline V gene. The CDR3 spells CASSPGVAAYNEQFF. CDR3 sequence (DNA): TGTGCCAGCTCACCAGGAGTAGCGGCCTACAATGAGCAGTTCTTC.

The DNA for the CDR3 is TGTGCCATCAGTGAGCGGGAGGAGGCCGTCTACAATGAGCAGTTCTTC. Translated: CAISEREEAVYNEQFF. The chain is built from TRBV10-3 and TRBJ2-1, with 7 positions matching TRBD2. Germline V gives CDR1 ENHRY, CDR2 SYGVKD. The V gene end was trimmed by 2 bases and the J gene end by 3 bases; junction bases not matched to a gene: 7. The CDR3 extends over 16 amino acids.

The chain's CDR3 is CASSSTQGNTIYF. As DNA, the CDR3 is TGTGCCAGCAGTTCAACCCAGGGAAACACCATATATTTT. The gene calls are TRBV6-5 and TRBJ1-3; D is unresolved. The V gene lost 4 bases and the J gene lost 4 bases, with 8 bases spanning the gap. The V gene's germline CDR1 is MNHEY and CDR2 SVGAGI. This CDR3 is built from 13 residues.

The V gene is TRBV7-9, the J gene TRBJ1-4; no firm D call. The germline V and J ends were trimmed by 5 bases and 5 bases, with 15 bases remaining between them. The germline V gene encodes CDR1 SEHNR and CDR2 FQNEAQ (reference sequence). The CDR3 contains 15 residues. In DNA, the CDR3 is TGTGCCAGCAGCCCTCGAACCGGGATAAATGAAAAACTGTTTTTT. It yields the protein CASSPRTGINEKLFF. Using reference TRBV7-9 and TRBJ1-4 for the parts outside the CDR3, the full variable domain is DTGVSQNPRHKITKRGQNVTFRCDPISEHNRLYWYRQTLGQGPEFLTYFQNEAQLEKSRLLSDRFSAERPKGSFSTLEIQRTEQGDSAMYLCASSPRTGINEKLFFGSGTQLSVL.

The J gene is TRBJ2-3, the V gene TRBV18; D is unresolved. V lost 1 base and J 1 base, leaving 9 bases between the germline ends. Germline CDR1 is KGHSH and CDR2 is LQKENI. The CDR3 spans 15 residues. CDR3 DNA: TGTGCCAGCTCACCACTTAGCCAAGGCACAGATACGCAGTATTTT. Amino acid sequence: CASSPLSQGTDTQYF. The full variable domain, in which reference TRBV18 and TRBJ2-3 provide the parts outside the CDR3, is NAGVMQNPRHLVRRRGQEARLRCSPMKGHSHVYWYRQLPEEGLKFMVYLQKENIIDESGMPKERFSAEFPKEGPSILRIQQVVRGDSAAYFCASSPLSQGTDTQYFGPGTRLTVL.

The chain combines TRBV3-1 (or the pseudogene TRBV3-2) with TRBJ1-2; 7 bases align to TRBD1. The CDR3 totals 18 residues. V lost 3 bases to trimming and J lost 8 bases; unmatched junction nucleotides: 21. CDR1 and CDR2 from the germline V gene are LGHDT and YNNKEL (reference sequence). CDR3 nucleotides: TGTGCCAGCAGCCATGGTCACCGGTCGACAGGGAGAGCGAGAGGCTACACCTTC. Protein product: CASSHGHRSTGRARGYTF.

CDR3 sequence: CASSHRAGQFF. CDR3 DNA: TGTGCCAGCAGCCACCGAGCTGGGCAGTTCTTC. V is TRBV3-1 (or the pseudogene TRBV3-2) and J is TRBJ2-1; D is unclear. V lost 3 bases to trimming and J lost 12 bases, with 9 bases between them. The CDR3 length is 11 residues. Germline CDR1 reads LGHDT; CDR2 reads YNNKEL (reference sequence).

This clone was counted once. V usage is TRBV5-4 and J usage is TRBJ2-7; tentatively, D is TRBD2 (5 bases). Per the germline V gene, CDR1 is SGHNT and CDR2 is YYREEE (reference sequence). This CDR3 contains 14 residues. The germline V and J ends were trimmed by 1 base and 0 bases, with 8 bases remaining between them. The chain's CDR3 is CASSLTGSSYEQYF. In nucleotides, the CDR3 is TGTGCCAGCAGCTTGACGGGGAGCTCCTACGAGCAGTACTTC.

CDR3 residues: CASSESRLAGGAWELFF. Here the CDR3 DNA reads TGTGCCAGCAGCGAATCGAGACTAGCGGGGGGAGCCTGGGAGCTGTTTTTT. The rearrangement uses TRBV7-2 and TRBJ2-2; 13 nucleotides align to TRBD2. The CDR3 spans 17 residues. J was trimmed by 9 bases and V by 5 bases; bases with no gene match: 12. From germline, CDR1 is SGHTA and CDR2 FQGNSA.

This clone showed up just once. CDR3 region: CSAAGGANVLTF. Here the CDR3 DNA reads TGCAGCGCCGCGGGGGGGGCCAACGTCCTGACTTTC. The chain is built from TRBV29-1 and TRBJ2-6; maybe TRBD2 (6 bases). V lost 7 bases and J lost 4, with 8 bases in between. This CDR3 spans 12 amino acids. Germline V CDR1 and CDR2: SQVTM, ANQGSEA.

The chain combines TRBV11-2 with TRBJ1-5; D is perhaps TRBD1 (6 bases). Germline V lookup: CDR1 SGHAT, CDR2 FQNNGV. The CDR3 is made up of 17 amino acids. Trimming shortened V by 5 bases and J by 0 bases, and 17 bases separated the two germline ends. CDR3 coding DNA: TGTGCCAGCAGCCCTAGTCAGGGGTATTATAGCAATCAGCCCCAGCATTTT. Its translation is CASSPSQGYYSNQPQHF.

The gene calls are TRBV6-5 and TRBJ2-7; 11 bases match TRBD2. The CDR3 length is 16 residues. CDR1 MNHEY and CDR2 SVGAGI come from the germline V gene. V lost 4 bases to trimming and J lost 0 bases; unmatched junction nucleotides: 5. The CDR3 protein is CASSWGTSGTSYEQYF. The CDR3 DNA reads as TGTGCCAGCAGTTGGGGGACTAGCGGTACCTCCTACGAGCAGTACTTC.

This clone was seen just once. The CDR3 loop is CASSLQTGLPSGELFF. CDR3 in DNA: TGCGCCAGCAGCCTCCAAACAGGGCTTCCGTCCGGGGAGCTGTTTTTT. The chain is built from TRBV5-1 and TRBJ2-2; D is perhaps TRBD1 (6 bases). Germline V gene data show CDR1 as SGHRS and CDR2 as YFSETQ. The CDR3 extends over 16 amino acids. V was clipped by 4 bases and J by 6 bases, with 19 bases between them.

This chain joins TRBV10-3 and TRBJ1-6, with D tentatively TRBD1 (5 bases). Trimming cost V 6 bases and J 8 bases, with 11 bases left between them. Per the germline V gene, CDR1 is ENHRY and CDR2 is SYGVKD. CDR3 length equals 13 residues. The CDR3 DNA reads TGTGCCATCAGCCAGGGAATCGATTCACCCCTCCACTTT. Protein sequence: CAISQGIDSPLHF.

The gene calls are TRBV30 and TRBJ2-3, with 10 bases lining up with TRBD2. V shed 6 bases and J 6 bases; nucleotides not matched to a gene: 15. The germline V gene has CDR1 GTSNPN and CDR2 SVGIG (reference sequence). The CDR3 is 16 amino acids. The CDR3 spells CACPKREGQRSDTQYF. In nucleotides, the CDR3 is TGTGCCTGTCCCAAGCGGGAGGGCCAAAGGTCGGATACGCAGTATTTT.

The V gene is TRBV11-2, the J gene TRBJ1-2; D possibly corresponds to TRBD1 (6 bases). CDR1 and CDR2 (germline): SGHAT, FQNNGV. The V gene lost 0 bases and the J gene lost 4 bases, with 12 bases spanning the gap. The CDR3 spans 15 residues. The CDR3 spells CASSLDTHRAYGYTF. DNA for the CDR3: TGTGCCAGCAGCTTAGATACCCACAGGGCCTATGGCTACACCTTC.

This chain links TRBV15 with TRBJ1-2, with TRBD1 matching over 7 bases. The CDR3 is made up of 15 amino acids. The V and J ends lost 1 base and 7 bases, in that order; junction bases with no gene match: 9. Per the germline V gene, CDR1 is LNHNV and CDR2 is YYDKDF (reference sequence). The CDR3 DNA follows: TGTGCCACCAGCAGAGTACGGGACAGCGTTTCTGGCTACACCTTC. This codes for CATSRVRDSVSGYTF.

The gene calls are TRBV6-5 and TRBJ2-1, with 7 positions matching TRBD2. Germline V gene sequence: CDR1 MNHEY, CDR2 SVGAGI. This CDR3 contains 14 residues. V was pared by 3 bases and J by 9 bases, with 8 bases of the junction left unmatched. The CDR3 sequence: CASSYRRWEGEQFF. The CDR3 DNA reads as TGTGCCAGCAGTTATAGGCGTTGGGAGGGTGAGCAGTTCTTC.

J is TRBJ1-2 and V is TRBV7-2; 7 nucleotides match TRBD1. The CDR3 spans 17 residues. From germline, CDR1 is SGHTA and CDR2 FQGNSA. V lost 1 base, J lost 2 bases, and 10 bases stayed unmatched. CDR3 in amino acids: CASSLEGRQGDNYGYTF. The CDR3 nucleotides read TGTGCCAGCAGCTTAGAAGGCCGGCAGGGGGACAACTATGGCTACACCTTC.

CDR3 sequence reads: CASSPRLAHNTVGETQYF. The DNA for the CDR3 is TGTGCCAGCAGCCCCAGACTAGCCCACAATACCGTGGGAGAGACCCAGTACTTC. J is TRBJ2-5 and V is TRBV14, with TRBD2 identical over 7 bases. This CDR3 contains 18 residues. The V gene end was trimmed by 4 bases and the J gene end by 4 bases; junction bases not matched to a gene: 18. CDR1 and CDR2 from the germline V gene are SGHDN and FVKESK.

The rearrangement links TRBV5-6 to TRBJ1-2; 7 bases line up with TRBD1. Germline values: CDR1 SGHDT, CDR2 YYEEEE. J lost 2 bases, V lost 2 bases, and 3 bases had no gene match. This CDR3 is 14 amino acids long. CDR3 residues: CASSFQGVNYGYTF. The CDR3 DNA follows: TGTGCCAGCAGCTTTCAGGGGGTCAACTATGGCTACACCTTC.

J is TRBJ1-3 and V is TRBV7-2; no clear D gene. Germline CDR1 reads SGHTA; CDR2 reads FQGNSA. The CDR3 is 16 amino acids. V shed 2 bases and J shed 0 bases, with 11 bases lying between them. CDR3 sequence reads: CASSLSQRSSGNTIYF. CDR3 DNA: TGTGCCAGCAGCTTAAGTCAACGGAGCTCTGGAAACACCATATATTTT.

The chain uses TRBV18 and TRBJ2-7; maybe TRBD2 (6 bases). This CDR3 is built from 18 residues. Germline lookup yields CDR1 KGHSH and CDR2 LQKENI. V was shortened by 4 bases and J by 0 bases, with 22 bases between the two germline ends. CDR3 bases: TGTGCCAGCTCACTAGGACTAAGGACGGGCGACTACTCCTACGAGCAGTACTTC. Encoded protein: CASSLGLRTGDYSYEQYF.

V and J are TRBV7-6 and TRBJ2-1; TRBD2 aligns across 10 bases. Losses at the gene ends were 5 bases for V and 0 bases for J; bases not matched to a gene: 4. The CDR3 is 16 residues long. Germline-derived CDR1 and CDR2 are SGHVS and FNYEAQ. Written as DNA, the CDR3 is TGTGCCAGCAGCATTTTAGCGGGAGGCTCCTACAATGAGCAGTTCTTC. It specifies CASSILAGGSYNEQFF.

V is TRBV7-9 and J is TRBJ1-3; 9 bases align to TRBD1. V lost 1 base and J lost 7; bases outside the gene matches: 5. The CDR3 runs to 15 residues. Germline V gene data show CDR1 as SEHNR and CDR2 as FQNEAQ (reference sequence). The CDR3, as DNA: TGTGCCAGCAGCTTAGACGCCGGGACAGGGAACACCATATATTTT. This translates into CASSLDAGTGNTIYF.

Of note for this clone: The junction differs from germline at one of its ends, possibly a read error. The V and J genes are TRBV6-5 and TRBJ2-2; 11 positions agree with TRBD2. There are 15 residues in the CDR3. Germline V gives CDR1 MNHEY, CDR2 SVGAGI. The CDR3 is CASTTTSGNIGELFF. The CDR3 DNA sequence: TGTGCCAGCACTACGACTAGCGGGAACATCGGGGAGCTGTTTTTT.

The chain is built from TRBV13 and TRBJ2-2, with D possibly TRBD2 on 5 matching bases. This CDR3 has 13 amino acids. V lost 11 bases, J lost 7 bases, and 17 bases lay in between. CDR1 and CDR2 from the germline V gene are PRHDT and FYEKMQ (reference sequence). Here the CDR3 DNA reads TGTGCCGGAGGAACCTACGGGGTCGGGGAGCTGTTTTTT. Translation gives CAGGTYGVGELFF.

The V call is TRBV6-6, the J call TRBJ1-2; perhaps TRBD1 as D (6 bases). V was clipped by 0 bases and J by 0 bases, with 8 bases between them. The germline CDR1 and CDR2 sequences are MNHNY and SVGAGI (reference sequence). There are 15 residues in the CDR3. The CDR3 DNA sequence: TGTGCCAGCAGTTACTCGGGACAAGCTAACTATGGCTACACCTTC. Amino acid sequence: CASSYSGQANYGYTF.

J is TRBJ2-3 and V is TRBV4-2, with D uncertain. Trimming took 2 bases from V and 7 from J, leaving 10 bases between them. There are 13 residues in the CDR3. Germline loops: CDR1 LGHNA, CDR2 YNFKEQ. The CDR3 reads CASSQYPGNTQYF. CDR3 coding DNA: TGTGCCAGCAGCCAATACCCGGGTAATACGCAGTATTTT.